One T cell receptor beta chain is described in this entry. The data were obtained in a study of long-term antiretroviral therapy in people with HIV. Survey-level immunoSEQ v3.0 assays were run. Method: immunoSEQ multiplex PCR; TCRdb's copy keeps in-frame clones and lacks some. The sample shows about 22,000 clones, 70% to 85% of them seen only once. V was pared by 10 bases and J by 1 base, with 9 bases of the junction left unmatched. The CDR3 covers 15 residues. Germline V gene data show CDR1 as MNHEY and CDR2 as SVGAGI. Source: unsorted PBMCs, taken 1.2 years after starting antiretroviral therapy. This receptor was obtained from a middle-aged woman with HIV. V gene TRBV6-5 combines with J gene TRBJ2-3; TRBD2 agrees at 9 bases. In nucleotides, the CDR3 is TGTGCCACCAGGGCGGGGGGGCTCGGCACAGATACGCAGTATTTT. It yields the protein CATRAGGLGTDTQYF.